The 8 T cell receptor beta chains below come from one sample, sequenced in a study of cytomegalovirus exposure and HLA in healthy donors. Primers for the PCR totalled 60 Vbeta and 13 Jbeta. The method was immunoSEQ multiplex PCR; TCRdb's version includes in-frame clones alone and lacks a portion of them. The data hold 75,000 to 90,000 clones, with approximately 80% observed a single time. Specimen: PBMCs. The receptors were sampled from a woman aged 40 to 50 in good health and CMV-seropositive.

This clone was recorded only once. The CDR3 DNA follows: TGTGCCAGCAGCCCTGGCGGGACAGGGGTTGAAAAACTGTTTTTT. Amino acid sequence: CASSPGGTGVEKLFF. The chain couples TRBV9 to TRBJ1-4; TRBD1 agrees at 10 bases. The CDR3 has 15 amino acids. The V gene end was trimmed by 4 bases and the J gene end by 7 bases; junction bases not matched to a gene: 7. The V gene's germline CDR1 is SGDLS and CDR2 YYNGEE.

Comments on this clone: At one of its ends the junction is not consistent with the germline gene, which may arise from a read error. The chain links TRBV27 to TRBJ2-1; TRBD2 might be the D (5 bases). Per germline, CDR1 MNHEY and CDR2 SMNVEV (reference sequence). The CDR3 runs to 14 residues. CDR3: CASSLSPPGYEQFF. DNA for the CDR3: TGTGCCAGCAGCTTATCCCCACCGGGGTATGAGCAGTTCTTC.

V gene TRBV5-6 combines with J gene TRBJ1-3, with TRBD1 matching over 11 bases. There are 16 residues in the CDR3. The germline V gene has CDR1 SGHDT and CDR2 YYEEEE. V was pared by 3 bases and J by 3 bases, with 5 bases of the junction left unmatched. The CDR3 DNA is TGTGCCAGCAGCTCGAGGACAGGGGGCTTTGGAAACACCATATATTTT. This sequence encodes CASSSRTGGFGNTIYF.

This chain uses TRBV2 with TRBJ2-1; 8 bases fit TRBD2. Trimming cost V 8 bases and J 3 bases; bases outside gene matches: 9. This CDR3 region has 15 residues. Looked up from germline, CDR1 is SNHLY and CDR2 is FYNNEI. CDR3 region: CASSKGAGDYNEQFF. In nucleotides, the CDR3 is TGTGCCAGCTCGAAGGGAGCGGGGGACTACAATGAGCAGTTCTTC.

The chain is built from TRBV7-2 and TRBJ1-4, with D uncertain. Germline assignment: CDR1 SGHTA and CDR2 FQGNSA. The CDR3 loop spans 14 amino acids. V was pared by 3 bases and J by 4 bases, with 9 bases between. The CDR3 here is CASSFRQDNEKLFF. In nucleotides, the CDR3 is TGTGCCAGCAGCTTCCGGCAGGATAATGAAAAACTGTTTTTT.

The chain joins TRBV11-2 to TRBJ1-2; no definite D call. V was cut by 3 bases and J by 5 bases, with 10 bases left in between. The CDR3 length is 13 residues. The germline V gene encodes CDR1 SGHAT and CDR2 FQNNGV. The CDR3 spells CASSFPSGYGYTF. In DNA, the CDR3 is TGTGCCAGCAGCTTCCCCTCGGGGTATGGCTACACCTTC.

The chain has TRBV9 and TRBJ2-2; a weak D match, TRBD1 (5 bases). V was trimmed by 2 bases and J by 6 bases, leaving 23 bases between them. Per germline, CDR1 SGDLS and CDR2 YYNGEE. The CDR3 covers 18 residues. The CDR3 coding sequence is TGTGCCAGCAGCGTTCCGCGCAGTCAGGGCGGTAACCCCGGGGAGCTGTTTTTT. Translating gives CASSVPRSQGGNPGELFF. Full variable domain (missing parts from reference TRBV9 and TRBJ2-2): DSGVTQTPKHLITATGQRVTLRCSPRSGDLSVYWYQQSLDQGLQFLIQYYNGEERAKGNILERFSAQQFPDLHSELNLSSLELGDSALYFCASSVPRSQGGNPGELFFGEGSRLTVL.

This chain joins TRBV7-6 and TRBJ2-2; 9 nucleotides align to TRBD1. From germline, CDR1 is SGHVS and CDR2 FNYEAQ. J gave up 9 bases and V 5 bases, and 4 bases lay outside the gene matches. CDR3 length: 13 residues. The CDR3 DNA sequence: TGTGCCAGCAGCGGACAGGGGATTCGGGAGCTGTTTTTT. This codes for CASSGQGIRELFF.